These 14 T cell receptor beta chains came from one sample sequenced in a study of blood T cell repertoires in COVID-19. Clones were read by immunoSEQ multiplex PCR, and TCRdb kept only the in-frame ones, dropping some. The table includes around 250,000 clones, approximately 81% detected once. Sequencing was carried out using PBMCs or T cells enriched from blood (not recorded which). The receptor source for this set is a woman in her forties or fifties who had been exposed to COVID-19.

This chain uses TRBV5-1 with TRBJ1-1, with D perhaps matching TRBD1 (6 bases). This CDR3 has 13 residues. V lost 4 bases to trimming and J lost 4 bases, with 11 bases between them. From germline, CDR1 is SGHRS and CDR2 YFSETQ. In DNA form, the CDR3 reads TGCGCCAGCAGCCCGGACAGAGGCACTGAAGCTTTCTTT. Its protein is CASSPDRGTEAFF.

The rearrangement joins TRBV28 to TRBJ2-1; the match to TRBD2 covers 14 bases. The CDR3 runs to 16 residues. From germline, CDR1 is MDHEN and CDR2 SYDVKM. With V trimmed by 7 bases and J by 2 bases, 4 bases remained unmatched. The CDR3 loop is CASTGTSGGAYNEQFF. The CDR3 DNA follows: TGTGCCAGCACGGGGACTAGCGGGGGAGCCTACAATGAGCAGTTCTTC.

The rearrangement uses TRBV5-1 and TRBJ2-2, with a tentative D call TRBD2 (6 bases). V shed 7 bases and J shed 7 bases, with 17 bases lying between them. In germline, CDR1 is SGHRS, CDR2 YFSETQ. This CDR3 spans 14 amino acids. CDR3 nucleotide sequence: TGCGCCAGCTCCTACGGGGGTTTGGGCGGGGAGCTGTTTTTT. Translated: CASSYGGLGGELFF.

This clone was counted a few times. The rearrangement joins TRBV7-2 to TRBJ1-2, with 7 bases matching TRBD1. The CDR3 is 12 residues long. The V gene end was trimmed by 4 bases and the J gene end by 11 bases; junction bases not matched to a gene: 7. Germline V CDR1 and CDR2: SGHTA, FQGNSA. CDR3 amino acids: CASSYHGTAYTF. In nucleotides, the CDR3 is TGTGCCAGCAGCTACCACGGGACAGCTTACACCTTC.

CDR3 in DNA: TGTGCCACCGAAGCGGGAAACAGGGTCCATCAGCCCCAGCATTTT. Amino acid sequence: CATEAGNRVHQPQHF. V usage is TRBV6-5 and J usage is TRBJ1-5; a weak D match, TRBD1 (6 bases). The CDR3 length is 15 residues. Trimming removed 10 bases at V and 5 bases at J, with 21 bases between. The germline V gene has CDR1 MNHEY and CDR2 SVGAGI.

This chain joins TRBV6-6 and TRBJ1-5, with D hard to call. The CDR3 has 14 amino acids. Trimming shortened V by 7 bases and J by 3 bases, and 13 bases separated the two germline ends. The germline V gene encodes CDR1 MNHNY and CDR2 SVGAGI (reference sequence). Written as DNA, the CDR3 is TGTGCCAGCAAACAAGGAGGCCCCAATCAGCCCCAGCATTTT. Protein: CASKQGGPNQPQHF.

The V and J genes are TRBV24-1 and TRBJ2-7; 10 bases align to TRBD1. Unmatched junction bases numbered 11, after V lost 3 bases and J lost 4 bases. The CDR3 consists of 17 residues. CDR1 and CDR2 (germline): KGHDR, SFDVKD. The CDR3 DNA reads TGTGCCACCAGTGATCCTGGCCCCGGGACAGGGGTTTACGAGCAGTACTTC. It codes for CATSDPGPGTGVYEQYF.

This chain connects TRBV2 to TRBJ1-5, with 9 bases aligning to TRBD1. CDR1 is SNHLY, CDR2 FYNNEI, per germline. The CDR3 covers 15 residues. V lost 6 bases to trimming and J lost 1 base; unmatched junction nucleotides: 4. CDR3 amino acids: CASRPGTGSNQPQHF. CDR3 nucleotides: TGTGCCAGCAGGCCCGGGACAGGGAGCAATCAGCCCCAGCATTTT.

This chain connects TRBV5-8 to TRBJ1-3; no definite D call. Trimming took 1 base from V and 0 from J, leaving 11 bases between them. The CDR3 length is 16 residues. In germline, CDR1 is SGHTS, CDR2 YDEGEE. The CDR3 region is CASSLSSISSGNTIYF. CDR3 coding DNA: TGTGCCAGCAGCTTGTCTAGTATCAGCTCTGGAAACACCATATATTTT.

The chain combines TRBV2 with TRBJ2-4, with a tentative D call TRBD2 (6 bases). The CDR3 is 15 residues long. V shed 2 bases and J shed 9 bases, with 17 bases lying between them. Germline loops: CDR1 SNHLY, CDR2 FYNNEI. CDR3 sequence reads: CASSERQAGTGIQYF. In nucleotides, the CDR3 is TGTGCCAGCAGTGAAAGGCAGGCGGGGACGGGCATTCAGTACTTC.

J is TRBJ2-7 and V is TRBV27; 8 bases fit TRBD2. In germline, CDR1 is MNHEY, CDR2 SMNVEV (reference sequence). The CDR3 totals 14 residues. The J segment lost 3 bases and the V segment lost 6 bases, leaving 7 bases of the junction unmatched. The chain's CDR3 is CASRQSGGFYEQYF. The CDR3 DNA reads TGTGCCAGCAGGCAAAGCGGGGGCTTCTACGAGCAGTACTTC.

This rearrangement joins TRBV15 to TRBJ1-1; tentatively, D is TRBD1 (5 bases). V was cut by 0 bases and J by 5 bases, with 13 bases left in between. Germline V lookup: CDR1 LNHNV, CDR2 YYDKDF (reference sequence). The CDR3 is 15 amino acids. This CDR3 is CATSRDPAGGTEAFF. DNA for the CDR3: TGTGCCACCAGCAGAGATCCGGCCGGGGGGACTGAAGCTTTCTTT.

This clone was detected only a few times. The V and J genes are TRBV5-8 and TRBJ2-5; TRBD2 is a possible D gene (5 bases). CDR1 and CDR2 (germline): SGHTS, YDEGEE. There are 13 residues in the CDR3. V dropped 1 base and J dropped 2 bases, with 6 bases sitting between them. CDR3 sequence: CASSLRGQETQYF. CDR3 DNA: TGTGCCAGCAGCTTGCGGGGACAAGAGACCCAGTACTTC.

The chain is built from TRBV29-1 and TRBJ2-3, with 8 bases identical to TRBD2. This CDR3 is 14 amino acids long. V trimming: 4 bases; J trimming: 4 bases; junction bases outside the gene matches: 7. The germline V gene encodes CDR1 SQVTM and CDR2 ANQGSEA. The CDR3, as DNA: TGCAGCGTTGTTGCGGGGGGAGTTCCAGATACGCAGTATTTT. Translation: CSVVAGGVPDTQYF.